A selection of T cell receptor beta chains follows, all from one sample in a study of lymphopenia after photon versus proton radiotherapy. Method: immunoSEQ multiplex PCR; TCRdb's copy keeps in-frame clones and lacks some. The table shows 70,000 or so clones, with just over 90% occurring only once. The starting material was peripheral blood, obtained from a patient treated with photon-based radiotherapy. The receptors were gathered from a woman aged 70 to 79 with pancreatic cancer. The conserved cysteine and the conserved F or W are not part of the CDR3 here. Only part of the rows carry a size: once, few, many, or a class if the clone is expanded.

clone_size j_call v_call cdr3_aa
- TRBJ2-1 TRBV27 ASSHYKSYNEQF
- TRBJ2-5 TRBV9 ASSVGGGQQETQY
- TRBJ1-3 TRBV28 ASSLTGSSGNTIY
- TRBJ1-1 TRBV21-1 ASVRGVTEAF
once TRBJ1-5 TRBV28 ASRTGGFGNQPQH
- TRBJ2-1 TRBV30 AWSAGQGPYNEQF
- TRBJ2-1 TRBV9 ASSVRVTSGYNEQF
- TRBJ1-3 TRBV2 ASSEAGNSGNTIY
- TRBJ1-1 TRBV27 ASSSPGSAEAF
- TRBJ2-2 TRBV30 ACLTSGQGSGELF
- TRBJ2-3 TRBV13 ASSFLTSGRADTQY
- TRBJ1-1 TRBV28 ASSPPRTEDYAF
few TRBJ2-7 TRBV14 ASSHDRNNEQY
- TRBJ2-5 TRBV7-9 ASSLDAGGRETQY
- TRBJ1-5 TRBV27 ASNPGGVNQPQH
- TRBJ2-5 TRBV18 ASSPIDGSETQY
once TRBJ2-1 TRBV7-8 ASSLYGVDEQF
medium-sized TRBJ1-2 TRBV28 ATDPGQGYGYT
- TRBJ2-5 TRBV6-5 ASSSQGRETQY
- TRBJ1-2 TRBV18 ASSPWGGLAYGYT
- TRBJ2-3 TRBV5-1 ASSPSTGDTQY
- TRBJ2-5 TRBV27 ASRRIAGGETQY
- TRBJ2-7 TRBV5-4 ASSPGPGSYEQY
- TRBJ1-1 TRBV7-9 ASSFQGWGADTEAF
once TRBJ2-3 TRBV7-8 ASSLFSSGVTDTQY
- TRBJ1-4 TRBV5-5 ASRSQLISREKLF
- TRBJ2-3 TRBV7-9 ASSQGGGGTDTQY
- TRBJ2-3 TRBV5-1 ASRVGTTQDTQY
- TRBJ1-6 TRBV18 ASSGGPRSPLH
once TRBJ2-1 TRBV11-3 ASSPTPLAGGNEQF
once TRBJ1-1 TRBV10-3 AISELDTTGTEAF
once TRBJ2-7 TRBV11-2 ASSLDREYEQY
- TRBJ1-5 TRBV5-1 ASSLDARDQPQH
once TRBJ1-4 TRBV28 ASSLGGFNEKLF
- TRBJ2-1 TRBV27 ASSYLAGVSDEQF
- TRBJ2-1 TRBV28 ASSLVLENGQF
- TRBJ2-3 TRBV19 ASSPTSGRTDTQY
- TRBJ1-4 TRBV7-2 ASSLLPGQGKGKLF
- TRBJ1-1 TRBV6-5 ASSQPNREAF
- TRBJ2-7 TRBV7-9 ASSLKGPSYEQY
few TRBJ2-7 TRBV7-3 ASSLSGGASEQY
- TRBJ2-7 TRBV6-6 ASSYLGLGWEQY
- TRBJ1-1 TRBV7-2 ASSLRPWGNTEAF
- TRBJ2-1 TRBV28 ASSFSTEGYEQF
- TRBJ2-7 TRBV5-1 ASSGQGQEQY
- TRBJ2-2 TRBV7-8 ASKEGRGRRSGELF
- TRBJ2-5 TRBV19 ASSAQSQETQY
- TRBJ2-7 TRBV19 ASSDGSDEQY
- TRBJ1-1 TRBV29-1 SVGQGTNTEAF
once TRBJ2-5 TRBV19 ASSSRVETQY
- TRBJ2-5 TRBV5-1 ASSFSGVQETQY
once TRBJ2-5 TRBV28 ASSSPPETQY
- TRBJ2-2 TRBV25-1 ASSRSRGQGYTGELF
- TRBJ1-1 TRBV7-8 ASSLSPPPRNTEAF